Below, 17 T cell receptor beta chains from the same sample are listed, as sequenced in a study of siplizumab effects on memory and regulatory T cells. The protocol was immunoSEQ multiplex PCR, while the TCRdb copy is restricted to in-frame clones and leaves out a portion. Among roughly 120,000 clones listed, about 94% were seen once. The sequenced material came from non-Treg CD4+ T cells sorted from blood. The source is a human donor in good health.

V usage is TRBV5-6 and J usage is TRBJ1-2, with TRBD1 matching over 9 bases. Germline V gene lookup returns CDR1 SGHDT and CDR2 YYEEEE. V gave up 2 bases and J gave up 7 bases; unmatched junction bases: 12. This CDR3 is 16 amino acids long. The CDR3, as DNA: TGTGCCAGCAGCTTAAGTAAGAGGACAGGGGTTTTTGGCTACACCTTC. Amino acids: CASSLSKRTGVFGYTF.

The chain employs TRBV6-5 and TRBJ2-7; no firm D call. The CDR3 runs 15 residues. Germline CDR1 reads MNHEY; CDR2 reads SVGAGI. The V end was cut by 4 bases, the J end by 7 bases, with 20 bases between. The CDR3 here is CASSLLRTSSWEQYF. In DNA, the CDR3 is TGTGCCAGCAGTTTACTACGGACCTCATCCTGGGAGCAGTACTTC.

The chain recombines TRBV30 with TRBJ2-1; a weak D match, TRBD2 (5 bases). Germline CDR1 and CDR2: GTSNPN and SVGIG (reference sequence). The CDR3 is 13 amino acids. The CDR3 sequence: CASSSGIYNEQFF. In DNA, the CDR3 is TGTGCTTCCTCTTCGGGGATCTACAATGAGCAGTTCTTC.

This clone was picked up one time. The chain joins TRBV6-5 to TRBJ1-4; weak D call: TRBD1 (5 bases). V was trimmed by 2 bases and J by 7 bases, leaving 11 bases between them. Germline V lookup: CDR1 MNHEY, CDR2 SVGAGI. The CDR3 loop spans 14 amino acids. The CDR3 region has the DNA TGTGCCAGCAGTTACGAAGGCAGGGCTGAAAAACTGTTTTTT. Amino acids: CASSYEGRAEKLFF.

The CDR3 is CASKGQGSGSTEAFF. The CDR3 nucleotides read TGTGCCAGCAAGGGACAGGGGAGCGGGAGCACTGAAGCTTTCTTT. The chain employs TRBV6-5 and TRBJ1-1; 10 bases fit TRBD1. The CDR3 extends over 15 amino acids. Looked up from germline, CDR1 is MNHEY and CDR2 is SVGAGI. Losses at the gene ends were 7 bases for V and 4 bases for J; bases not matched to a gene: 9.

This chain connects TRBV7-9 to TRBJ2-3; TRBD1 aligns across 7 bases. Unmatched junction bases numbered 20, after V lost 1 base and J lost 7 bases. This CDR3 is built from 19 residues. Germline loops: CDR1 SEHNR, CDR2 FQNEAQ (reference sequence). The CDR3 DNA is TGTGCCAGCAGCTTAGGTTACACGGTTGCGACAGGGAAGGGAAATACGCAGTATTTT. Translated, it gives CASSLGYTVATGKGNTQYF.

This sequence joins TRBV27 and TRBJ2-5, with D perhaps matching TRBD1 or TRBD2 (5 bases each). V lost 8 bases and J lost 5, with 15 bases in between. This CDR3 has 13 residues. Germline CDR1 is MNHEY and CDR2 is SMNVEV (reference sequence). CDR3: CASRPGRWETQYF. CDR3 DNA sequence: TGTGCCAGCCGACCGGGACGTTGGGAGACCCAGTACTTC.

This clone was seen only once. The genes are TRBV6-5 and TRBJ2-1; 8 bases align to TRBD2. From germline, CDR1 is MNHEY and CDR2 SVGAGI. Trimming removed 6 bases from V and 5 bases from J; junction bases left unmatched: 9. The CDR3 runs to 15 residues. The DNA of the CDR3 is TGTGCCAGCAGGAATAGCGGGAACCGTAACAATGAGCAGTTCTTC. This encodes CASRNSGNRNNEQFF.

The chain has TRBV5-8 and TRBJ2-2; 7 bases fit TRBD1. Germline V gene lookup returns CDR1 SGHTS and CDR2 YDEGEE. J gave up 2 bases and V 2 bases, and 6 bases lay outside the gene matches. The CDR3 loop spans 16 amino acids. The CDR3 loop is CASSLSGTVNTGELFF. Here the CDR3 DNA reads TGTGCCAGCAGCTTATCCGGGACAGTCAACACCGGGGAGCTGTTTTTT.

V usage is TRBV18 and J usage is TRBJ2-3; 9 bases map to TRBD2. V was pared by 6 bases and J by 0 bases, with 10 bases of the junction left unmatched. This CDR3 comprises 17 residues. Looked up from germline, CDR1 is KGHSH and CDR2 is LQKENI. The CDR3, as DNA: TGTGCCAGCTCTTCGCTAGCGGGGAAACCTAGCACAGATACGCAGTATTTT. It yields the protein CASSSLAGKPSTDTQYF. Complete variable domain (other parts from reference TRBV18 and TRBJ2-3): NAGVMQNPRHLVRRRGQEARLRCSPMKGHSHVYWYRQLPEEGLKFMVYLQKENIIDESGMPKERFSAEFPKEGPSILRIQQVVRGDSAAYFCASSSLAGKPSTDTQYFGPGTRLTVL.

The genes are TRBV2 and TRBJ2-1, with TRBD2 matching 9 bases. This CDR3 region has 14 residues. Trimming removed 3 bases from V and 7 bases from J; junction bases left unmatched: 4. Germline V CDR1 and CDR2: SNHLY, FYNNEI. CDR3 nucleotide sequence: TGTGCCAGCAGTGATCTTAGCGGGAGAAATGAGCAGTTCTTC. Protein: CASSDLSGRNEQFF. Full variable domain (remainder filled in from reference TRBV2 and TRBJ2-1): EPEVTQTPSHQVTQMGQEVILRCVPISNHLYFYWYRQILGQKVEFLVSFYNNEISEKSEIFDDQFSVERPDGSNFTLKIRSTKLEDSAMYFCASSDLSGRNEQFFGPGTRLTVL.

The chain is built from TRBV7-6 and TRBJ1-2; D unclear. Per germline, CDR1 SGHVS and CDR2 FNYEAQ. This CDR3 comprises 13 residues. V was pared by 1 base and J by 0 bases, with 3 bases between. The CDR3 DNA reads TGTGCCAGCAGCTTAGACTCTAACTATGGCTACACCTTC. Residues: CASSLDSNYGYTF. The full variable domain, completed using reference TRBV7-6 and TRBJ1-2, is GAGVSQSPRYKVTKRGQDVALRCDPISGHVSLYWYRQALGQGPEFLTYFNYEAQQDKSGLPNDRFSAERPEGSISTLTIQRTEQRDSAMYRCASSLDSNYGYTFGSGTRLTVV.

This chain connects TRBV11-2 to TRBJ2-3; a possible D gene is TRBD1 (6 bases). Germline CDR1 SGHAT, CDR2 FQNNGV. The V end lost 1 base, the J end lost 2 bases, and 13 bases lay between the germline ends. There are 16 residues in the CDR3. The CDR3 DNA reads TGTGCCAGCAGCTTAGGGGTTAGGGGGAACACAGATACGCAGTATTTT. Protein: CASSLGVRGNTDTQYF. The variable domain in full, with the rest retrieved from reference TRBV11-2 and TRBJ2-3, is EAGVAQSPRYKIIEKRQSVAFWCNPISGHATLYWYQQILGQGPKLLIQFQNNGVVDDSQLPKDRFSAERLKGVDSTLKIQPAKLEDSAVYLCASSLGVRGNTDTQYFGPGTRLTVL.

The CDR3 sequence is CASSPVLAAGELFF. The CDR3 DNA reads as TGTGCCAGCAGCCCCGTACTAGCGGCCGGGGAGCTGTTTTTT. The rearrangement uses TRBV7-3 and TRBJ2-2, with 8 bases aligning to TRBD2. The CDR3 is 14 residues long. Germline loops: CDR1 SGHTA, CDR2 FQGTGA. The trim removed 5 bases at V and 6 bases at J, leaving 5 bases unmatched.

The rearrangement links TRBV18 to TRBJ1-2; no clear D gene. Germline V lookup: CDR1 KGHSH, CDR2 LQKENI. Trimming cost V 6 bases and J 3 bases, with 8 bases left between them. CDR3 size: 12 residues. The CDR3 nucleotides are TGTGCCAGCTCCCGGCAGGACTATGGCTACACCTTC. This encodes CASSRQDYGYTF.

The gene calls are TRBV6-6 and TRBJ1-3; D unresolved. Looked up from germline, CDR1 is MNHNY and CDR2 is SVGAGI (reference sequence). The V and J ends lost 5 bases and 4 bases respectively, with 12 bases between them. The CDR3 extends over 14 amino acids. The CDR3 spells CASSGQRSGNTIYF. The CDR3 coding sequence is TGTGCCAGCAGTGGGCAGCGTTCAGGAAACACCATATATTTT.

The chain uses TRBV19 and TRBJ2-2; 15 bases fit TRBD2. Germline V CDR1 and CDR2: LNHDA, SQIVND (reference sequence). There are 20 residues in the CDR3. With V trimmed by 5 bases and J by 7 bases, 17 bases remained unmatched. The CDR3 sequence: CASSLFPPGTSGRRGGELFF. The CDR3 bases are TGTGCCAGTAGTCTCTTCCCACCCGGGACTAGCGGGAGGAGGGGCGGGGAGCTGTTTTTT.